The clone carrying this T cell receptor beta chain was recorded many times. Distinct nucleotide sequences in the sample also encode this CDR3. The data originate from a study of shared clonotypes between healthy human individuals. Study-level background: Donors, aged 18 to 49, were a couple of women and a few men.

Deep-level running was used for the assay. The method was immunoSEQ multiplex PCR; TCRdb's version includes in-frame clones alone and lacks a portion of them. Of fewer than 650,000 clones listed, 75% to 85% were seen once; the top ten hold under 15%. The donors were adults (healthy and HIV-negative) with no recent acute infections or vaccinations. The unsorted samples had tens of millions of PBMCs used for genomic DNA. Trimming cost V 4 bases and J 0 bases, with 10 bases left between them. The CDR3 runs 15 residues. Germline V gene data show CDR1 as MNHEY and CDR2 as SMNVEV (reference sequence). Specimen: PBMCs. This sequence was found in a woman aged 40 to 50 in good health. Some clones in this sample may be carry-over from other donors' samples. The V and J genes are TRBV27 and TRBJ1-3; D remains unclear. Here the CDR3 DNA reads TGTGCCAGCAGTTCCCGCCGCTCCTCTGGAAACACCATATATTTT. This sequence encodes CASSSRRSSGNTIYF.